What follows are 8 T cell receptor beta chains derived from one specimen sequenced in a study of cytomegalovirus exposure and HLA in healthy donors. Here immunoSEQ multiplex PCR was the method, and the copy in TCRdb shows in-frame clones only, minus some. The table shows 130,000 to 150,000 clones, with around 90% occurring only once. Source material: PBMCs. The receptor source for this set is a woman aged 18 to 35 in good health and CMV-seropositive.

This clone was seen a single time. The chain links TRBV28 to TRBJ1-2; 7 bases line up with TRBD1. V lost 5 bases, J lost 4 bases, and 10 bases stayed unmatched. Germline assignment: CDR1 MDHEN and CDR2 SYDVKM. The CDR3 totals 15 residues. CDR3 bases: TGTGCCAGCAGTCCCCCGACAGGGTGGGGCTATGGCTACACCTTC. Protein: CASSPPTGWGYGYTF.

The chain couples TRBV7-8 to TRBJ2-4, with 9 positions matching TRBD1. Germline V CDR1 and CDR2: SGHVS, FQNEAQ. Unmatched junction bases numbered 4, after V lost 1 base and J lost 0 bases. The CDR3 length is 17 residues. The CDR3 here is CASSLDRDRVAKNIQYF. CDR3 in DNA: TGTGCCAGCAGCTTAGACCGGGACAGGGTAGCCAAAAACATTCAGTACTTC.

For this clone: Other DNA sequences within the sample encode an identical CDR3. This chain connects TRBV18 to TRBJ1-5, with 8 bases fitting TRBD1. CDR1 is KGHSH, CDR2 LQKENI, per germline. The J segment lost 1 base and the V segment lost 4 bases, leaving 3 bases of the junction unmatched. The CDR3 runs 15 residues. The CDR3 loop reads CASSLQGASNQPQHF. The CDR3 bases are TGTGCCAGCTCACTTCAGGGGGCGAGCAATCAGCCCCAGCATTTT.

The count of this clone is one. J is TRBJ2-7 and V is TRBV2; 7 nucleotides line up with TRBD2. Germline V gene lookup returns CDR1 SNHLY and CDR2 FYNNEI. This CDR3 has 12 amino acids. With V trimmed by 6 bases and J by 2 bases, 1 base remained unmatched. This CDR3 reads CASRGGAYEQYF. The DNA of the CDR3 is TGTGCCAGCAGGGGAGGGGCCTACGAGCAGTACTTC.

This clone showed up just once. The chain combines TRBV5-6 with TRBJ2-1, with 15 bases identical to TRBD2. J was trimmed by 12 bases and V by 3 bases; bases with no gene match: 1. The germline gives CDR1 SGHDT, CDR2 YYEEEE. The CDR3 runs 13 residues. CDR3 bases: TGTGCCAGCAGCTCGGGACTAGCGGGAGGGCAGTTCTTC. Its protein product is CASSSGLAGGQFF.

The chain joins TRBV7-6 to TRBJ1-4, with 9 bases fitting TRBD1. This CDR3 region has 15 residues. CDR1 and CDR2 (germline): SGHVS, FNYEAQ. Unmatched junction bases numbered 4, after V lost 5 bases and J lost 3 bases. The CDR3 DNA sequence: TGTGCCAGCAGCCGCCGGACAGGGGCTAATGAAAAACTGTTTTTT. Residues: CASSRRTGANEKLFF.

This sequence joins TRBV6-6 and TRBJ2-1; 8 bases fit TRBD2. The V gene end was trimmed by 6 bases and the J gene end by 0 bases; junction bases not matched to a gene: 7. This CDR3 is built from 16 residues. Germline V gives CDR1 MNHNY, CDR2 SVGAGI (reference sequence). The CDR3 nucleotides are TGTGCCAGCAGCTTGAGCGGGAGCCTCTCCTACAATGAGCAGTTCTTC. Its protein product is CASSLSGSLSYNEQFF.

The CDR3 bases are TGTGCCAGCAATCTAGCGGGGATGAACATTCAGTACTTC. It codes for CASNLAGMNIQYF. The gene calls are TRBV2 and TRBJ2-4; 9 bases are shared with TRBD2. Germline CDR1 SNHLY, CDR2 FYNNEI. After removal of 7 bases from V and 7 bases from J, the junction contained 5 bases not matched to a gene. CDR3 size: 13 residues.